One and the same sample provided the 23 T cell receptor beta chains below, sequenced in a study of CD8 T cells in Susac syndrome. Random hexamers served to reverse transcribe roughly 0.5 to 1 ug RNA. TCRdb fed the immunoSEQ multiplex PCR reads into MiXCR, producing one record per CDR3 protein. The sample carries over 350,000 distinct CDR3 sequences, approximately 85% recorded once. Sequencing was carried out using CD8+ T cells from PBMCs. These receptors were obtained from a human donor with multiple sclerosis.

The V call is TRBV6-2 or TRBV6-3, the J call TRBJ2-2; D unresolved. V lost 6 bases, J lost 4 bases, and 3 bases lay in between. The CDR3 contains 11 residues. CDR1 and CDR2 from the germline V gene are MNHEY and SVGEGT. The DNA for the CDR3 is TGTGCCAGCAGCACCACCGGGGAGCTGTTTTTT. Translated: CASSTTGELFF.

J is TRBJ2-1 and V is TRBV28; the D gene is possibly TRBD2 (5 bases). The germline V gene encodes CDR1 MDHEN and CDR2 SYDVKM. V dropped 7 bases and J dropped 0 bases, with 10 bases sitting between them. This CDR3 spans 14 amino acids. The CDR3 DNA follows: TGTGCCAGCAAAAGCGGCCCCTCCTACAATGAGCAGTTCTTC. It codes for CASKSGPSYNEQFF.

This chain joins TRBV29-1 and TRBJ1-2; D remains unclear. The CDR3 spans 13 residues. Germline V gene lookup returns CDR1 SQVTM and CDR2 ANQGSEA. V lost 3 bases and J 14 bases, leaving 22 bases between the germline ends. In nucleotides, the CDR3 is TGCAGCGTTGATGGGTCGGAGGAATCGGCTTTTACCTTC. Translated: CSVDGSEESAFTF.

The V gene is TRBV19, the J gene TRBJ1-1, with a possible D match to TRBD1 (6 bases). CDR3 length equals 15 residues. Germline V gene sequence: CDR1 LNHDA, CDR2 SQIVND (reference sequence). V lost 1 base to trimming and J lost 4 bases, with 13 bases between them. CDR3 loop: CASSIGQARLTEAFF. The CDR3 region has the DNA TGTGCCAGTAGTATAGGACAGGCGAGGCTCACTGAAGCTTTCTTT.

V usage is TRBV7-2 and J usage is TRBJ2-3; 11 nucleotides line up with TRBD2. With 5 bases clipped from V and 2 bases from J, the junction kept 9 bases outside the gene matches. The CDR3 has 17 residues. The germline gives CDR1 SGHTA, CDR2 FQGNSA. The chain's CDR3 is CASSPTLAGGHTDTQYF. CDR3 sequence (DNA): TGTGCCAGCAGCCCAACCTTAGCGGGAGGGCACACAGATACGCAGTATTTT.

V gene TRBV19 combines with J gene TRBJ2-1; 10 nucleotides match TRBD2. The junction had 7 bases not matched to a gene; V was cut back by 9 bases and J by 2 bases. Germline-derived CDR1 and CDR2 are LNHDA and SQIVND (reference sequence). CDR3 length: 15 residues. CDR3 residues: CASQSGTSAYNEQFF. In DNA, the CDR3 is TGTGCCAGCCAAAGCGGGACTAGCGCCTACAATGAGCAGTTCTTC.

The rearrangement uses TRBV28 and TRBJ2-7; 9 nucleotides line up with TRBD1. V lost 6 bases, J lost 5 bases, and 17 bases stayed unmatched. Germline assignment: CDR1 MDHEN and CDR2 SYDVKM. This CDR3 has 17 amino acids. CDR3 bases: TGTGCCAGCAGGCCTACGGAGATAACCGGGACAGGGAACGAGCAGTACTTC. Encoded protein: CASRPTEITGTGNEQYF.

This clonotype has only one observation. The V and J genes are TRBV4-1 and TRBJ2-3; TRBD2 aligns across 12 bases. Per germline, CDR1 MGHRA and CDR2 YSYEKL. The CDR3 spans 19 residues. Germline trimming cut 1 base from V and 5 bases from J; bases unmatched to any gene: 13. DNA of the CDR3: TGCGCCAGCAGCCAAGTCCTGGGGCGACTAGCGGGGGAGGGAGATACGCAGTATTTT. It specifies CASSQVLGRLAGEGDTQYF.

This chain connects TRBV6-1 to TRBJ2-1; D is unclear. The CDR3 consists of 13 residues. Deletions cut 5 bases from V and 0 bases from J, with 5 bases between. CDR1 and CDR2 (germline): MNHNS, SASEGT. CDR3 residues: CASSTVSYNEQFF. DNA for the CDR3: TGTGCCAGCAGTACTGTCTCCTACAATGAGCAGTTCTTC.

The chain combines TRBV28 with TRBJ2-7; the match to TRBD2 covers 7 bases. In germline, CDR1 is MDHEN, CDR2 SYDVKM. The CDR3 extends over 19 amino acids. J gave up 0 bases and V 2 bases, and 16 bases lay outside the gene matches. As DNA, the CDR3 is TGTGCCAGCAGTTTAAAGACGCGGCCCAGCGGGGTTAGCTCCTACGAGCAGTACTTC. Translation: CASSLKTRPSGVSSYEQYF. Variable domain in full (rest from reference TRBV28 and TRBJ2-7): DVKVTQSSRYLVKRTGEKVFLECVQDMDHENMFWYRQDPGLGLRLIYFSYDVKMKEKGDIPEGYSVSREKKERFSLILESASTNQTSMYLCASSLKTRPSGVSSYEQYFGPGTRLTVT.

The V and J genes are TRBV4-1 and TRBJ1-5, with TRBD1 identical over 7 bases. Germline lookup yields CDR1 MGHRA and CDR2 YSYEKL. The CDR3 is 15 residues long. With 1 base clipped from V and 4 bases from J, the junction kept 4 bases outside the gene matches. The CDR3 sequence is CASSQVGTANQPQHF. The CDR3 DNA sequence: TGCGCCAGCAGCCAAGTGGGGACAGCAAATCAGCCCCAGCATTTT.

V gene TRBV7-3 combines with J gene TRBJ2-1, with TRBD2 matching over 15 bases. V gave up 5 bases and J gave up 15 bases; unmatched junction bases: 11. In germline, CDR1 is SGHTA, CDR2 FQGTGA. The CDR3 sequence is 15 residues long. The CDR3 nucleotides read TGTGCCAGCAGCCCTGAGGGACTAGCGGGAGGCACCCGGTTCTTC. It encodes CASSPEGLAGGTRFF.

The V call is TRBV27, the J call TRBJ2-7; perhaps TRBD1 as D (7 bases). V lost 3 bases, J lost 0 bases, and 21 bases lay in between. The germline CDR1 and CDR2 sequences are MNHEY and SMNVEV (reference sequence). This CDR3 is built from 18 residues. For the CDR3, the DNA is TGTGCCAGCAGTTTGTCGGGGCAGGGGGGCGGAAGCTCCTACGAGCAGTACTTC. Its translation: CASSLSGQGGGSSYEQYF.

The chain links TRBV11-1 to TRBJ2-7; 7 bases match TRBD1. Germline CDR1 SGHAT, CDR2 FQDESV (reference sequence). The CDR3 totals 14 residues. Germline trimming cut 5 bases from V and 4 bases from J; bases unmatched to any gene: 8. The CDR3 sequence is CASSQDRVSYEQYF. For the CDR3, the DNA is TGTGCCAGCAGCCAAGACAGGGTATCGTACGAGCAGTACTTC. The full variable domain, rest sourced from reference TRBV11-1 and TRBJ2-7, is EAEVAQSPRYKITEKSQAVAFWCDPISGHATLYWYRQILGQGPELLVQFQDESVVDDSQLPKDRFSAERLKGVDSTLKIQPAELGDSAMYLCASSQDRVSYEQYFGPGTRLTVT.

This chain joins TRBV20-1 and TRBJ2-7; tentatively, D is TRBD2 (6 bases). V dropped 0 bases and J dropped 3 bases, with 15 bases sitting between them. The V gene's germline CDR1 is DFQATT and CDR2 SNEGSKA (reference sequence). This CDR3 is 15 amino acids long. The CDR3 bases are TGCAGTGCTAGAGATCTGGGGGGACCCGTCTACGAGCAGTACTTC. Amino acid sequence: CSARDLGGPVYEQYF.

J is TRBJ2-5 and V is TRBV12-3 or TRBV12-4; D unresolved. The germline V and J ends were trimmed by 1 base and 4 bases, with 7 bases remaining between them. CDR3 size: 13 residues. CDR3 amino acids: CASSLVKRETQYF. The CDR3 DNA follows: TGTGCCAGCAGTTTAGTGAAGAGAGAGACCCAGTACTTC.

The J gene is TRBJ2-5, the V gene TRBV6-2 or TRBV6-3; D is ambiguous. CDR1 and CDR2 from the germline V gene are MNHEY and SVGEGT. The germline V and J ends were trimmed by 3 bases and 2 bases, with 7 bases remaining between them. There are 13 residues in the CDR3. CDR3 nucleotides: TGTGCCAGCAGTTATCCGTTACAAGAGACCCAGTACTTC. It specifies CASSYPLQETQYF.

The V gene is TRBV5-5, the J gene TRBJ2-1, with D unclear. CDR1 is SGHKS, CDR2 YYEKEE, per germline (reference sequence). The ends were cut back, 3 bases at V and 12 bases at J, with 13 bases in the middle. The CDR3 runs to 12 residues. The CDR3 coding sequence is TGTGCCAGCAGCTCGGACCCTCTAATGCAGTTCTTC. Translated: CASSSDPLMQFF.

The chain links TRBV6-1 to TRBJ1-3; possibly TRBD1 for D (5 bases). The CDR3 contains 14 residues. V gave up 10 bases and J gave up 0 bases, with 13 bases separating them. The germline CDR1 and CDR2 sequences are MNHNS and SASEGT. CDR3 in amino acids: CATLGAVSGNTIYF. CDR3 DNA: TGTGCCACCCTCGGGGCCGTCTCTGGAAACACCATATATTTT.

This clonotype was seen a handful of times. This sequence joins TRBV6-1 and TRBJ2-1; no reliable D call. Germline CDR1 is MNHNS and CDR2 is SASEGT. V lost 5 bases and J lost 5, with 13 bases in between. This CDR3 is 14 amino acids long. CDR3 nucleotide sequence: TGTGCCAGCAGTTGGGCGTATCCCCACAATGAGCAGTTCTTC. Amino acids: CASSWAYPHNEQFF.

V and J are TRBV7-9 and TRBJ2-2; D might be TRBD2 (6 bases). The CDR3 loop spans 15 amino acids. CDR1 and CDR2 from the germline V gene are SEHNR and FQNEAQ (reference sequence). The V end lost 0 bases, the J end lost 4 bases, and 9 bases lay between the germline ends. The CDR3 region is CASSLAGTFTGELFF. The CDR3, as DNA: TGTGCCAGCAGCTTAGCAGGGACTTTCACCGGGGAGCTGTTTTTT.

V is TRBV27 and J is TRBJ2-7; 7 bases align to TRBD2. V lost 6 bases, J lost 1 base, and 9 bases stayed unmatched. The CDR3 has 15 residues. CDR1 and CDR2 (germline): MNHEY, SMNVEV (reference sequence). The CDR3, as DNA: TGTGCCAGCAGCACGAGCGGGATTTCATCCTACGAGCAGTACTTC. Its protein is CASSTSGISSYEQYF.

CDR3 protein: CASSPGEDWRQYF. The CDR3 DNA reads TGTGCCAGCAGCCCGGGGGAAGACTGGCGGCAGTACTTC. The chain combines TRBV5-4 with TRBJ2-7; D possibly corresponds to TRBD2 (6 bases). CDR3 length: 13 amino acids. V shed 4 bases and J shed 9 bases, with 17 bases lying between them. CDR1 is SGHNT and CDR2 is YYREEE in the germline V gene (reference sequence). The whole variable domain, remainder taken from reference TRBV5-4 and TRBJ2-7, is ETGVTQSPTHLIKTRGQQVTLRCSSQSGHNTVSWYQQALGQGPQFIFQYYREEENGRGNFPPRFSGLQFPNYSSELNVNALELDDSALYLCASSPGEDWRQYFGPGTRLTVT.